A single sample gave rise to the 29 T cell receptor beta chains below, sequenced in a study of vaccination and CD4 T cells after COVID-19. Which antigens these TCRs recognize remains unknown. Time point meaning: late sampling 161 to 241 days after vaccination in three convalescent patients. The treatment: roughly ten-day PBMC culture with coronavirus spike peptide pools or control peptides (ViraFEST assay). The Oncomine TCR Beta short-read assay generated sequence data from the DNA of cultured CD4+ T cells. MiXCR, applied by TCRdb to the PCR reads, yields one record per CDR3 protein. The sample shows fewer than 20,000 distinct CDR3 sequences, around 40% of them seen only once. This material consisted of CD4+ T cells from blood, cultured in vitro, taken about 7 months after SARS-CoV-2 vaccination. These receptors were collected from a human donor who had recovered from COVID-19.

The chain recombines TRBV10-3 with TRBJ2-3; D unresolved. Germline CDR1 and CDR2: ENHRY and SYGVKD. Trimming pared 6 bases from V and 0 bases from J, leaving 7 bases between. This CDR3 is 13 amino acids long. CDR3 in DNA: TGTGCCATCAGCGCGGCTAGCACAGATACGCAGTATTTT. Translating it yields CAISAASTDTQYF.

V is TRBV2 and J is TRBJ2-7; 10 nucleotides agree with TRBD1. The germline CDR1 and CDR2 sequences are SNHLY and FYNNEI. The CDR3 totals 15 residues. The junction had 5 bases not matched to a gene; V was cut back by 4 bases and J by 2 bases. DNA for the CDR3: TGTGCCAGCAGTGCTAGGGGACAGGGGACCTACGAGCAGTACTTC. The encoded protein is CASSARGQGTYEQYF. The full variable domain, its missing parts supplied by reference TRBV2 and TRBJ2-7, is EPEVTQTPSHQVTQMGQEVILRCVPISNHLYFYWYRQILGQKVEFLVSFYNNEISEKSEIFDDQFSVERPDGSNFTLKIRSTKLEDSAMYFCASSARGQGTYEQYFGPGTRLTVT.

This chain uses TRBV20-1 with TRBJ1-5; 11 nucleotides line up with TRBD1. Trimming removed 6 bases from V and 6 bases from J; junction bases left unmatched: 10. This CDR3 is 15 amino acids long. Germline CDR1 is DFQATT and CDR2 is SNEGSKA (reference sequence). This CDR3 reads CSARTGGGDGQPQHF. The CDR3 DNA sequence: TGCAGTGCCAGGACAGGGGGCGGAGATGGTCAGCCCCAGCATTTT.

The chain employs TRBV20-1 and TRBJ2-6; 8 nucleotides line up with TRBD1. The trim removed 0 bases at V and 0 bases at J, leaving 1 base unmatched. Germline V gives CDR1 DFQATT, CDR2 SNEGSKA (reference sequence). This CDR3 spans 16 amino acids. The CDR3 is CSARDDRGSGANVLTF. The CDR3 nucleotides read TGCAGTGCTAGAGACGACAGGGGCTCTGGGGCCAACGTCCTGACTTTC.

The J gene is TRBJ2-3, the V gene TRBV15; 7 nucleotides match TRBD2. The ends lost 1 base at V and 0 bases at J; junction bases unmatched: 16. The CDR3 contains 20 residues. Germline assignment: CDR1 LNHNV and CDR2 YYDKDF (reference sequence). CDR3 bases: TGTGCCACCAGCAGAGCAGGTGGTAGCGGGCCATATGCTAGCACAGATACGCAGTATTTT. Translation gives CATSRAGGSGPYASTDTQYF.

The V gene is TRBV7-2, the J gene TRBJ2-1; 11 positions match TRBD2. V lost 5 bases and J lost 0; bases outside the gene matches: 24. CDR1 and CDR2 from the germline V gene are SGHTA and FQGNSA. CDR3 length: 23 residues. The CDR3 region has the DNA TGTGCCAGCAGCCGACGGTCGCCTGCCAATAGCGGGGGGGCCCGGATCTCCTACAATGAGCAGTTCTTC. Translated, it gives CASSRRSPANSGGARISYNEQFF.

This clonotype has just a few counts. The chain combines TRBV6-1 with TRBJ2-3, with no clear D. The V gene lost 3 bases and the J gene lost 6 bases, with 10 bases spanning the gap. The CDR3 consists of 13 residues. In germline, CDR1 is MNHNS, CDR2 SASEGT. The CDR3 region has the DNA TGTGCCAGCAGTGAGTTAGGCGAGGATACGCAGTATTTT. Protein product: CASSELGEDTQYF.

This sequence joins TRBV20-1 and TRBJ2-7, with D possibly TRBD2 on 5 matching bases. Germline V gene sequence: CDR1 DFQATT, CDR2 SNEGSKA (reference sequence). Trimming removed 3 bases at V and 5 bases at J, with 11 bases between. The CDR3 consists of 12 residues. The CDR3 loop reads CSARGPGDEQYF. The CDR3 coding sequence is TGCAGTGCTAGGGGTCCCGGGGACGAGCAGTACTTC.

This chain joins TRBV2 and TRBJ1-2; D remains ambiguous. V lost 3 bases and J 0 bases, leaving 8 bases between the germline ends. CDR3 length equals 14 residues. Looked up from germline, CDR1 is SNHLY and CDR2 is FYNNEI. The CDR3 DNA is TGTGCCAGCAGTGACCGGATTACTAACTATGGCTACACCTTC. Translating gives CASSDRITNYGYTF.

The chain carries TRBV30 and TRBJ1-6, with D maybe TRBD1 (5 bases). This CDR3 is built from 15 residues. Per the germline V gene, CDR1 is GTSNPN and CDR2 is SVGIG (reference sequence). V was trimmed by 0 bases and J by 6 bases, leaving 12 bases between them. The CDR3 is CAWSVLGGVNSPLHF. DNA for the CDR3: TGTGCCTGGAGTGTGCTTGGAGGGGTTAATTCACCCCTCCACTTT. Variable domain in full (rest from reference TRBV30 and TRBJ1-6): SQTIHQWPATLVQPVGSPLSLECTVEGTSNPNLYWYRQAAGRGLQLLFYSVGIGQISSEVPQNLSASRPQDRQFILSSKKLLLSDSGFYLCAWSVLGGVNSPLHFGNGTRLTVT.

The V call is TRBV6-1, the J call TRBJ1-2; a weak D match, TRBD1 (6 bases). CDR1 MNHNS and CDR2 SASEGT come from the germline V gene. Trimming stripped 7 bases from V and 2 bases from J, with 20 bases between. The CDR3 covers 16 residues. The CDR3 nucleotides read TGTGCCAGCATCAAAGGGGGAGTTACAGCAAACTATGGCTACACCTTC. Translated, it gives CASIKGGVTANYGYTF.

By share, this clonotype counts as large. The chain couples TRBV19 to TRBJ1-1; TRBD1 matches 7 bases. Germline CDR1 is LNHDA and CDR2 is SQIVND (reference sequence). The CDR3 extends over 15 amino acids. V lost 7 bases to trimming and J lost 0 bases; unmatched junction nucleotides: 8. Here the CDR3 DNA reads TGTGCCAGTAACAAACAGGGGTTGATGAACACTGAAGCTTTCTTT. This translates into CASNKQGLMNTEAFF.

This clonotype was observed a handful of times. The V and J genes are TRBV20-1 and TRBJ2-3; D is unclear. CDR3 length: 12 amino acids. Trimming left V 3 bases short and J 5 bases short, with 9 bases between. Per the germline V gene, CDR1 is DFQATT and CDR2 is SNEGSKA (reference sequence). The DNA of the CDR3 is TGCAGTGCTAGTTTCGGCGGAGATACGCAGTATTTT. Protein product: CSASFGGDTQYF.

This clonotype was counted between two and nine times. The chain links TRBV6-4 to TRBJ1-6; D call uncertain. The CDR3 runs to 13 residues. Germline V gene sequence: CDR1 MRHNA, CDR2 SNTAGT. Trimming removed 2 bases at V and 5 bases at J, with 4 bases between. The CDR3 nucleotides are TGTGCCAGCAGTGACACGAATAATTCACCCCTCCACTTT. It encodes CASSDTNNSPLHF.

There are a few counts of this clonotype. This chain connects TRBV7-8 to TRBJ1-1; D is ambiguous. V was cut by 1 base and J by 2 bases, with 11 bases left in between. The CDR3 loop spans 15 amino acids. CDR1 and CDR2 from the germline V gene are SGHVS and FQNEAQ. The CDR3, as DNA: TGTGCCAGCAGCTTAGATTCGGTTCTAAACACTGAAGCTTTCTTT. This gives the protein CASSLDSVLNTEAFF.

The chain recombines TRBV24-1 with TRBJ2-3; TRBD1 might be the D (6 bases). The CDR3 extends over 16 amino acids. The germline V gene encodes CDR1 KGHDR and CDR2 SFDVKD. V was pared by 4 bases and J by 0 bases, with 13 bases between. The CDR3 sequence: CATSESGTTSTDTQYF. CDR3 sequence (DNA): TGTGCCACCAGTGAGTCCGGGACAACTAGCACAGATACGCAGTATTTT.

CDR3 amino acids: CASSPRTVNTEAFF. The CDR3 DNA reads TGTGCCAGCAGTCCCCGGACAGTGAACACTGAAGCTTTCTTT. V gene TRBV28 combines with J gene TRBJ1-1; possibly TRBD1 for D (6 bases). Trimming pared 5 bases from V and 0 bases from J, leaving 10 bases between. CDR3 length equals 14 residues. CDR1 is MDHEN, CDR2 SYDVKM, per germline. Using reference TRBV28 and TRBJ1-1 for the parts outside the CDR3, the full variable domain is DVKVTQSSRYLVKRTGEKVFLECVQDMDHENMFWYRQDPGLGLRLIYFSYDVKMKEKGDIPEGYSVSREKKERFSLILESASTNQTSMYLCASSPRTVNTEAFFGQGTRLTVV.

The genes are TRBV4-3 and TRBJ1-2; D is uncertain. Between the trimmed V and J ends, which lost 1 base and 1 base, there was a span of 10 bases. Germline V gives CDR1 LGHNA, CDR2 YSLEER. The CDR3 runs to 15 residues. CDR3 in amino acids: CASSQVHGDNYGYTF. As DNA, the CDR3 is TGCGCCAGCAGCCAAGTACACGGAGATAACTATGGCTACACCTTC.

The CDR3 loop is CASSVELTGTDQYF. DNA of the CDR3: TGTGCCAGCAGTGTGGAGCTAACCGGGACCGACCAGTATTTT. The chain employs TRBV6-1 and TRBJ2-3, with D perhaps being TRBD1 or TRBD2 (5 bases each). The germline V and J ends were trimmed by 4 bases and 12 bases, with 20 bases remaining between them. Germline CDR1 reads MNHNS; CDR2 reads SASEGT. CDR3 length equals 14 residues.

This clonotype was recorded once. The V gene is TRBV11-2, the J gene TRBJ2-4, with D maybe TRBD1 (5 bases). The CDR3 is 13 residues long. From germline, CDR1 is SGHAT and CDR2 FQNNGV. The germline V and J ends were trimmed by 0 bases and 7 bases, with 7 bases remaining between them. CDR3 residues: CASSLDRQNIQYF. For the CDR3, the DNA is TGTGCCAGCAGCTTAGATCGACAGAACATTCAGTACTTC.

The chain is built from TRBV12-3 or TRBV12-4 and TRBJ1-2; 7 nucleotides align to TRBD1. With V trimmed by 10 bases and J by 7 bases, 15 bases remained unmatched. The length of the CDR3 is 14 residues. This CDR3 is CATRTTGRRSGYTF. The CDR3 coding sequence is TGTGCCACCCGGACGACAGGGAGACGGAGTGGCTACACCTTC.

This chain joins TRBV5-1 and TRBJ2-7, with 8 bases matching TRBD1. The V and J ends lost 4 bases and 12 bases, in that order; junction bases with no gene match: 9. The CDR3 runs 12 residues. CDR1 and CDR2 from the germline V gene are SGHRS and YFSETQ. CDR3 sequence (DNA): TGCGCCAGCAGCCTGGGACAGGACGATACGTACTTC. Amino acid sequence: CASSLGQDDTYF.

The chain has TRBV2 and TRBJ2-5; TRBD2 matches 13 bases. Per the germline V gene, CDR1 is SNHLY and CDR2 is FYNNEI. The CDR3 loop spans 15 amino acids. The trim removed 7 bases at V and 2 bases at J, leaving 4 bases unmatched. CDR3 in amino acids: CASMKGLAGQETQYF. The CDR3 bases are TGTGCCAGCATGAAGGGACTAGCGGGGCAAGAGACCCAGTACTTC.

The V gene is TRBV15, the J gene TRBJ2-4; 8 bases map to TRBD1. The V and J ends lost 1 base and 4 bases, in that order; junction bases with no gene match: 3. The CDR3 length is 15 residues. Germline assignment: CDR1 LNHNV and CDR2 YYDKDF (reference sequence). The CDR3 DNA reads TGTGCCACCAGCAGAGGGGGACAGGAGAAAAACATTCAGTACTTC. This codes for CATSRGGQEKNIQYF.

This clonotype was detected only a few times. The chain joins TRBV2 to TRBJ1-5; perhaps TRBD1 as D (6 bases). Trimming took off 7 bases at V and 6 bases at J, with 13 bases between the two ends. This CDR3 contains 13 residues. Germline CDR1 reads SNHLY; CDR2 reads FYNNEI. CDR3 region: CASNSEGGQPQHF. The CDR3 bases are TGTGCCAGCAACTCCGAGGGGGGTCAGCCCCAGCATTTT.

The sample holds a few counts of this clonotype. The chain uses TRBV7-2 and TRBJ2-1; 10 bases are a match to TRBD2. The CDR3 covers 17 residues. CDR1 is SGHTA and CDR2 is FQGNSA in the germline V gene. With V trimmed by 5 bases and J by 5 bases, 12 bases remained unmatched. CDR3 loop: CASSPPGPAGGHNEQFF. The DNA of the CDR3 is TGTGCCAGCAGCCCACCGGGCCCAGCGGGGGGGCACAATGAGCAGTTCTTC.

The table lists this clonotype with a count of one. This chain links TRBV20-1 with TRBJ2-3; D gene unclear. This CDR3 region has 15 residues. The ends were cut back, 3 bases at V and 2 bases at J, with 15 bases in the middle. The V gene's germline CDR1 is DFQATT and CDR2 SNEGSKA (reference sequence). The CDR3 nucleotides are TGCAGTGCTAGCGTACCTTCTGCGGACACAGATACGCAGTATTTT. Translated, it gives CSASVPSADTDTQYF.

The chain recombines TRBV6-1 with TRBJ2-5; 7 bases fit TRBD1. V lost 5 bases and J lost 3; bases outside the gene matches: 6. This CDR3 comprises 14 residues. In germline, CDR1 is MNHNS, CDR2 SASEGT. The CDR3 coding sequence is TGTGCCAGCAGTAGGACAGGCTTGGAAGAGACCCAGTACTTC. It is translated as CASSRTGLEETQYF.

This chain uses TRBV7-9 with TRBJ1-6; a possible D gene is TRBD1 (5 bases). CDR1 SEHNR and CDR2 FQNEAQ come from the germline V gene (reference sequence). V lost 4 bases, J lost 9 bases, and 10 bases lay in between. The CDR3 totals 13 residues. CDR3 nucleotide sequence: TGTGCCAGCAGCTCCTCAGGGACTTCACCCCTCCACTTT. The encoded protein is CASSSSGTSPLHF.